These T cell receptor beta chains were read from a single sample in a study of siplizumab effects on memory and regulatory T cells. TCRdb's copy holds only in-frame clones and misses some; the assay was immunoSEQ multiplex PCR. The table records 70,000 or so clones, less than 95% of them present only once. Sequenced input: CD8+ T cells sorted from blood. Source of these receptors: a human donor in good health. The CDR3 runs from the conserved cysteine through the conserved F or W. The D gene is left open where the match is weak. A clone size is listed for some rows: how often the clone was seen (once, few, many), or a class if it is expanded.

TGTGCCAGCAGCCTCGGACTAGCGGGAGAGAATGAGCAGTTCTTC	CASSLGLAGENEQFF	TRBV14	.	TRBD2	TRBJ2-1	15
TGTGCCAGTGAGGCGGGGAGATCAGGTGAAGCTTTCTTT	CASEAGRSGEAFF	TRBV2	.	.	TRBJ1-1	13
TGTGCCAGCAGAACTAGCGGGGGGAAAGAGACCCAGTACTTC	CASRTSGGKETQYF	TRBV27	.	TRBD2	TRBJ2-5	14
TGTGCCAGCAGCTTAGCGCCGGGACTAGTTCCCGGGGAGCTGTTTTTT	CASSLAPGLVPGELFF	TRBV7-6	.	TRBD2	TRBJ2-2	16
TGTGCCAGCAGTAAAGGATGGGGGGGCACCGGGGAGCTGTTTTTT	CASSKGWGGTGELFF	TRBV27	.	TRBD2	TRBJ2-2	15
TGTGCCAGCATACCAGACGGGAACAATTCCTACCACGAGCAGTACTTC	CASIPDGNNSYHEQYF	TRBV6-4	.	.	TRBJ2-7	16
TGTGCCAGCAGTACAGGAAACACCATATATTTT	CASSTGNTIYF	TRBV6-6	.	.	TRBJ1-3	11
TGTGCCAGTACCTCGGGAGGCAATGAGCAGTTCTTC	CASTSGGNEQFF	TRBV19	once	TRBD2	TRBJ2-1	12
TGTGCCAGCAGCCAACTAGCGGGAGGTGAAGTTTACAATGAGCAGTTCTTC	CASSQLAGGEVYNEQFF	TRBV2	.	TRBD2	TRBJ2-1	17
TGTGCCAGCCGGGTTGTCGGGGAGCTGTTTTTT	CASRVVGELFF	TRBV28	.	.	TRBJ2-2	11
TGTGCCAGCAGTTTATTGGCGGGGGCGTATGAGCAGTTCTTC	CASSLLAGAYEQFF	TRBV27	.	.	TRBJ2-1	14
TGTGCCAGCAGGACTAGCGGGGGCACAGATACGCAGTATTTT	CASRTSGGTDTQYF	TRBV21-1	.	.	TRBJ2-3	14
TGTGCCAGCAGCTACCCGCTTGGAGTCTCTGGGGCCAACGTCCTGACTTTC	CASSYPLGVSGANVLTF	TRBV7-8	.	.	TRBJ2-6	17
TGCGCCAGCAGCCAAGAGATTTTTGGGCGGTTTAAGTTCTTC	CASSQEIFGRFKFF	TRBV4-1	.	.	TRBJ2-1	14
TGTGCCAGCCGGGAGGACGGGAGGGGTTACGAGCAGTACTTC	CASREDGRGYEQYF	TRBV27	.	TRBD2	TRBJ2-7	14
TGTGCCAGCAGCCCACTACAGGTAGAGATAGAGACCCAGTACTTC	CASSPLQVEIETQYF	TRBV11-1	once	.	TRBJ2-5	15
TGTGCCAACCAGGGGGCGAAGGTAGAAGCTTTCTTT	CANQGAKVEAFF	TRBV2	.	TRBD1	TRBJ1-1	12
TGTGCCAGTGGACTAGCGCCGAGCTCCTACAATGAGCAGTTCTTC	CASGLAPSSYNEQFF	TRBV19	.	TRBD2	TRBJ2-1	15
TGCGCCAGCAGATCGGGACACCTGAGCTCCTACAATGAGCAGTTCTTC	CASRSGHLSSYNEQFF	TRBV5-1	.	.	TRBJ2-1	16
TGTGCCAGCAGCTTGGGTCTCTACGAGCAGTACTTC	CASSLGLYEQYF	TRBV5-4	once	.	TRBJ2-7	12
TGTGCCAGTAGTATCGGGGTAAACTATGGCTACACCTTC	CASSIGVNYGYTF	TRBV19	.	.	TRBJ1-2	13
TGTGCCAGCGCTCCTGGCGGGGGCTGGTATACGCAGTATTTT	CASAPGGGWYTQYF	TRBV7-9	.	.	TRBJ2-3	14
TGCAGCGTCTTGGGATTGGGGACAGGGGGAGCCTATGGCTACACCTTC	CSVLGLGTGGAYGYTF	TRBV29-1	.	TRBD1	TRBJ1-2	16
TGTGCCAGCTTACTAGCGGGAAAAAGCACAGATACGCAGTATTTT	CASLLAGKSTDTQYF	TRBV2	.	TRBD2	TRBJ2-3	15
TGTGCCAGGAATAGATCTCAAGAGACCCAGTACTTC	CARNRSQETQYF	TRBV21-1	.	.	TRBJ2-5	12